Listed here are 30 T cell receptor beta chains from one sample, sequenced in a study of blood T cell repertoires in COVID-19. Repertoires were generated with immunoSEQ multiplex PCR, while TCRdb's copy carries only in-frame clones and drops some. The sample carries around 250,000 clones, about 89% recorded once. The sample comprised peripheral blood. These receptors originate from an older woman who had recovered from COVID-19.

This clone was counted once. The chain employs TRBV11-2 and TRBJ2-6; 13 bases agree with TRBD2. The germline V gene encodes CDR1 SGHAT and CDR2 FQNNGV. The V gene end was trimmed by 5 bases and the J gene end by 0 bases; junction bases not matched to a gene: 7. The CDR3 spans 19 residues. Here the CDR3 DNA reads TGTGCCAGCAGCAGACTAGCGGGGGGCTTAACCTCTGGGGCCAACGTCCTGACTTTC. Translation gives CASSRLAGGLTSGANVLTF.

The CDR3 loop reads CASSLLRTSVGGQETQYF. The CDR3 region has the DNA TGTGCCAGCAGTCTACTACGAACTAGCGTAGGGGGCCAAGAGACCCAGTACTTC. The chain recombines TRBV2 with TRBJ2-5; TRBD2 might be the D (7 bases). The germline V gene has CDR1 SNHLY and CDR2 FYNNEI. Trimming shortened V by 5 bases and J by 1 base, and 23 bases separated the two germline ends. CDR3 length: 18 amino acids.

This chain joins TRBV5-1 and TRBJ2-7; 7 bases map to TRBD1. V shed 2 bases, J shed 2 bases, and the junction held 16 bases outside the gene matches. Germline assignment: CDR1 SGHRS and CDR2 YFSETQ. This CDR3 spans 18 amino acids. CDR3: CASSFGPRGQARPYEQYF. The CDR3 DNA is TGCGCCAGCAGCTTTGGCCCTCGCGGACAGGCACGACCCTACGAGCAGTACTTC.

CDR3 amino acids: CASSREATTGELFF. The CDR3 nucleotides read TGTGCCAGCAGCAGGGAGGCGACCACCGGGGAGCTGTTTTTT. V and J are TRBV3-1 (or the pseudogene TRBV3-2) and TRBJ2-2; a weak D match, TRBD2 (6 bases). The CDR3 is 14 residues long. Germline CDR1 and CDR2: LGHDT and YNNKEL (reference sequence). Trimming left V 5 bases short and J 4 bases short, with 11 bases between.

V and J are TRBV5-1 and TRBJ2-3, with 7 bases aligning to TRBD1. The germline V gene has CDR1 SGHRS and CDR2 YFSETQ. Losses at the gene ends were 4 bases for V and 4 bases for J; bases not matched to a gene: 12. This CDR3 contains 16 residues. For the CDR3, the DNA is TGCGCCAGCAGCCAAATTCGGGACAGCCGGCCAGATACGCAGTATTTT. Amino acid sequence: CASSQIRDSRPDTQYF. Variable domain in full (rest from reference TRBV5-1 and TRBJ2-3): KAGVTQTPRYLIKTRGQQVTLSCSPISGHRSVSWYQQTPGQGLQFLFEYFSETQRNKGNFPGRFSGRQFSNSRSEMNVSTLELGDSALYLCASSQIRDSRPDTQYFGPGTRLTVL.

The rearrangement uses TRBV25-1 and TRBJ2-2; 10 bases match TRBD1. J lost 4 bases, V lost 6 bases, and 2 bases had no gene match. Looked up from germline, CDR1 is MGHDK and CDR2 is SYGVNS. There are 14 residues in the CDR3. The CDR3 sequence: CASRGTGVTGELFF. CDR3 DNA sequence: TGTGCCAGCAGGGGGACAGGGGTCACCGGGGAGCTGTTTTTT.

The chain uses TRBV4-1 and TRBJ2-7; a possible D gene is TRBD1 (5 bases). Trimming removed 2 bases from V and 3 bases from J, with 14 bases in between. The CDR3 covers 15 residues. Germline CDR1 MGHRA, CDR2 YSYEKL. The CDR3 nucleotides are TGCGCCAGCAGCCAAATACAGGTCATGGGCTACGAGCAGTACTTC. It yields the protein CASSQIQVMGYEQYF.

The V and J genes are TRBV5-4 and TRBJ2-2; possible D gene TRBD2, 6 bases. CDR3 length: 16 residues. Trimming removed 0 bases from V and 4 bases from J, with 13 bases in between. Germline assignment: CDR1 SGHNT and CDR2 YYREEE (reference sequence). The CDR3 DNA sequence: TGTGCCAGCAGCTTGGGGGCGGGGCGCGGCACCGGGGAGCTGTTTTTT. This codes for CASSLGAGRGTGELFF.

The chain links TRBV5-6 to TRBJ1-4; 11 nucleotides align to TRBD1. The CDR3 totals 18 residues. Germline loops: CDR1 SGHDT, CDR2 YYEEEE. The ends lost 4 bases at V and 5 bases at J; junction bases unmatched: 13. CDR3 sequence: CASSKDRGRRTGNEKLFF. The CDR3 bases are TGTGCCAGCAGCAAGGACAGGGGGCGCCGAACGGGAAATGAAAAACTGTTTTTT.

The rearrangement uses TRBV5-5 and TRBJ1-2; a possible D gene is TRBD1 (5 bases). Germline V lookup: CDR1 SGHKS, CDR2 YYEKEE (reference sequence). CDR3 size: 13 residues. Trimming took off 3 bases at V and 5 bases at J, with 11 bases between the two ends. The CDR3 DNA reads as TGTGCCAGCAGCTCCTACGGGGGGTATGGCTACACCTTC. This translates into CASSSYGGYGYTF.

This clone was observed once. The chain has TRBV29-1 and TRBJ2-1; tentative D call: TRBD2 (5 bases). Germline lookup yields CDR1 SQVTM and CDR2 ANQGSEA. Trimming took 3 bases from V and 8 from J, leaving 5 bases between them. This CDR3 has 10 residues. The CDR3 sequence: CSVEEDEQFF. The DNA for the CDR3 is TGCAGCGTTGAGGAGGATGAGCAGTTCTTC.

The CDR3: CASSPGQGGGYTF. For the CDR3, the DNA is TGTGCCAGCAGCCCGGGACAGGGAGGAGGCTACACCTTC. The chain is built from TRBV3-1 (or the pseudogene TRBV3-2) and TRBJ1-2, with 9 bases identical to TRBD1. Germline lookup yields CDR1 LGHDT and CDR2 YNNKEL (reference sequence). Trimming removed 4 bases from V and 8 bases from J; junction bases left unmatched: 5. The CDR3 covers 13 residues.

The CDR3 nucleotides are TGTGCCAGCAGCTCAGGCTACCCTTGGCAGGGCCACTCCTACGAGCAGTACTTC. This encodes CASSSGYPWQGHSYEQYF. The genes are TRBV11-2 and TRBJ2-7, with D perhaps TRBD1 (5 bases). V gave up 4 bases and J gave up 0 bases, with 22 bases separating them. CDR1 SGHAT and CDR2 FQNNGV come from the germline V gene. The CDR3 runs 18 residues.

The CDR3 protein is CASSLDVRGIAKNIQYF. For the CDR3, the DNA is TGTGCCAGCAGCTTAGATGTGCGGGGGATAGCCAAAAACATTCAGTACTTC. The V call is TRBV7-2, the J call TRBJ2-4, with 7 bases that match TRBD2. CDR3 length: 17 amino acids. The germline gives CDR1 SGHTA, CDR2 FQGNSA. Germline trimming cut 1 base from V and 0 bases from J; bases unmatched to any gene: 6.

DNA of the CDR3: TGTGCCAGCAGCCCTGACAGGAATATGAACACTGAAGCTTTCTTT. Amino acids: CASSPDRNMNTEAFF. V and J are TRBV5-4 and TRBJ1-1; D possibly corresponds to TRBD1 (6 bases). CDR1 and CDR2 (germline): SGHNT, YYREEE (reference sequence). Trimming left V 4 bases short and J 0 bases short, with 13 bases between. There are 15 residues in the CDR3.

This clone has a handful of counts. V and J are TRBV10-1 and TRBJ2-2; 10 bases are shared with TRBD2. This CDR3 has 15 amino acids. The germline CDR1 and CDR2 sequences are WNHNN and SYGVQD (reference sequence). Losses at the gene ends were 6 bases for V and 7 bases for J; bases not matched to a gene: 8. The CDR3 sequence is CASSKRGGTIGELFF. The DNA for the CDR3 is TGCGCCAGCAGCAAGCGGGGGGGCACGATCGGGGAGCTGTTTTTT.

The chain is built from TRBV19 and TRBJ2-1; 9 nucleotides align to TRBD1. V gave up 5 bases and J gave up 1 base; unmatched junction bases: 3. CDR1 is LNHDA and CDR2 is SQIVND in the germline V gene (reference sequence). The CDR3 spans 15 residues. The CDR3 loop is CASSPTGGSYNEQFF. The CDR3 region has the DNA TGTGCCAGTAGTCCGACAGGGGGGTCCTACAATGAGCAGTTCTTC.

The chain uses TRBV18 and TRBJ2-4; D uncertain. CDR3 size: 16 residues. Germline CDR1 and CDR2: KGHSH and LQKENI. The V end lost 3 bases, the J end lost 0 bases, and 12 bases lay between the germline ends. The chain's CDR3 is CASSPPEALAKNIQYF. CDR3 nucleotide sequence: TGTGCCAGCTCACCCCCCGAGGCGCTAGCCAAAAACATTCAGTACTTC. The variable domain in full, with the rest retrieved from reference TRBV18 and TRBJ2-4, is NAGVMQNPRHLVRRRGQEARLRCSPMKGHSHVYWYRQLPEEGLKFMVYLQKENIIDESGMPKERFSAEFPKEGPSILRIQQVVRGDSAAYFCASSPPEALAKNIQYFGAGTRLSVL.

The genes are TRBV3-1 (or the pseudogene TRBV3-2) and TRBJ2-7; the D is unclear. V lost 0 bases and J lost 0, with 6 bases in between. Germline CDR1 and CDR2: LGHDT and YNNKEL (reference sequence). The CDR3 contains 14 residues. In nucleotides, the CDR3 is TGTGCCAGCAGCCAAGACAGGTACTCCTACGAGCAGTACTTC. It specifies CASSQDRYSYEQYF.

This clone was detected only once. V is TRBV19 and J is TRBJ2-1; D remains unclear. Trimming took 5 bases from V and 1 from J, leaving 9 bases between them. This CDR3 has 14 residues. Germline loops: CDR1 LNHDA, CDR2 SQIVND (reference sequence). The CDR3 is CASSPFSSYNEQFF. CDR3 nucleotide sequence: TGTGCCAGTAGTCCTTTTTCTTCCTACAATGAGCAGTTCTTC.

The chain carries TRBV9 and TRBJ2-4, with 11 positions matching TRBD1. Losses at the gene ends were 0 bases for V and 8 bases for J; bases not matched to a gene: 4. CDR1 SGDLS and CDR2 YYNGEE come from the germline V gene. CDR3 length: 15 residues. The CDR3: CASSVEVGQGDIQYF. CDR3 nucleotides: TGTGCCAGCAGCGTAGAGGTGGGACAGGGGGACATTCAGTACTTC.

The chain links TRBV27 to TRBJ2-7; TRBD2 agrees at 8 bases. The ends lost 3 bases at V and 3 bases at J; junction bases unmatched: 7. This CDR3 is 15 amino acids long. The germline V gene encodes CDR1 MNHEY and CDR2 SMNVEV (reference sequence). CDR3 nucleotides: TGTGCCAGCAGTTTGGAGCGGGGGACCGTCTACGAGCAGTACTTC. This codes for CASSLERGTVYEQYF.

This clone was detected only once. The rearrangement links TRBV4-3 to TRBJ2-3; D call uncertain. The CDR3 runs 13 residues. V was clipped by 2 bases and J by 3 bases, with 6 bases between them. From germline, CDR1 is LGHNA and CDR2 YSLEER. Here the CDR3 DNA reads TGCGCCAGCAGCCAACTGTTTACAGATACGCAGTATTTT. It yields the protein CASSQLFTDTQYF.

The chain is built from TRBV11-3 and TRBJ2-7, with D possibly matching TRBD2 (6 bases). Germline V CDR1 and CDR2: SGHNT, YENEEA. The V end was cut by 5 bases, the J end by 5 bases, with 13 bases between. CDR3 length: 13 residues. CDR3 bases: TGTGCCAGCAGCCGGGACTTGGAGGACGAGCAGTACTTC. It translates to CASSRDLEDEQYF.

The genes are TRBV5-1 and TRBJ2-7; 9 nucleotides line up with TRBD1. Germline V CDR1 and CDR2: SGHRS, YFSETQ. After removal of 4 bases from V and 1 base from J, the junction contained 9 bases not matched to a gene. This CDR3 spans 16 amino acids. Written as DNA, the CDR3 is TGCGCCAGCAGCACCCCCGACAGGGGGGCTTCCTACGAGCAGTACTTC. It yields the protein CASSTPDRGASYEQYF.

The V and J genes are TRBV7-2 and TRBJ1-2; possible D gene TRBD1, 6 bases. Deletions cut 4 bases from V and 2 bases from J, with 17 bases between. This CDR3 contains 16 residues. The germline V gene encodes CDR1 SGHTA and CDR2 FQGNSA. CDR3 bases: TGTGCCAGCAGCTGGAGGGGAAGGGGGGGAAACTATGGCTACACCTTC. Amino acid sequence: CASSWRGRGGNYGYTF.

This clone was observed a few times. The chain uses TRBV19 and TRBJ2-7, with D perhaps TRBD1 (5 bases). The CDR3 totals 15 residues. The germline gives CDR1 LNHDA, CDR2 SQIVND (reference sequence). Trimming took off 3 bases at V and 3 bases at J, with 15 bases between the two ends. The CDR3 is CASSMRDSTVYEQYF. The CDR3 DNA follows: TGTGCCAGTAGTATGAGAGACAGTACTGTCTACGAGCAGTACTTC.

The chain is built from TRBV4-2 and TRBJ1-3, with 11 bases matching TRBD1. The ends lost 1 base at V and 1 base at J; junction bases unmatched: 9. The length of the CDR3 is 19 residues. The germline V gene has CDR1 LGHNA and CDR2 YNFKEQ. CDR3 loop: CASSQVLGTGGFSGNTIYF. The CDR3 DNA follows: TGTGCCAGCAGCCAAGTCTTAGGGACAGGGGGTTTTTCTGGAAACACCATATATTTT.

This clone has only one observation. V is TRBV5-5 and J is TRBJ1-5, with 8 bases identical to TRBD1. Germline CDR1 reads SGHKS; CDR2 reads YYEKEE (reference sequence). After removal of 0 bases from V and 2 bases from J, the junction contained 1 base not matched to a gene. The CDR3 is 15 amino acids. The CDR3 DNA follows: TGTGCCAGCAGCTTGGCAGGGGGCCGCAATCAGCCCCAGCATTTT. This translates into CASSLAGGRNQPQHF.

This sequence joins TRBV5-6 and TRBJ1-1, with TRBD1 matching over 9 bases. Germline V lookup: CDR1 SGHDT, CDR2 YYEEEE. With V trimmed by 1 base and J by 1 base, 5 bases remained unmatched. The CDR3 loop spans 16 amino acids. The CDR3, as DNA: TGTGCCAGCAGCTTGAACAGGGGGCGAGGGAACACTGAAGCTTTCTTT. Residues: CASSLNRGRGNTEAFF.